The 16 T cell receptor beta chains in this list originate from one sample, sequenced in a study of long-term antiretroviral therapy in people with HIV. Version v3.0 of the immunoSEQ assay was performed at survey level. Produced via immunoSEQ multiplex PCR; TCRdb's table is partial and in-frame only. The sample yields 25,000 to 35,000 clones, approximately 95% seen once. The material sequenced was unsorted PBMCs, taken 5.3 years after starting antiretroviral therapy. Receptor source: a man between 45 and 60 years old with HIV.

The chain is built from TRBV4-1 and TRBJ2-7; D gene ambiguous. Trimming took off 1 base at V and 2 bases at J, with 6 bases between the two ends. The germline V gene encodes CDR1 MGHRA and CDR2 YSYEKL. This CDR3 contains 13 residues. CDR3: CASSQGGTYEQYF. For the CDR3, the DNA is TGCGCCAGCAGCCAAGGCGGTACCTACGAGCAGTACTTC.

The J gene is TRBJ1-4, the V gene TRBV5-8; 7 nucleotides match TRBD1. J lost 0 bases, V lost 1 base, and 6 bases had no gene match. CDR3 length: 17 residues. Germline assignment: CDR1 SGHTS and CDR2 YDEGEE. This CDR3 reads CASSLYRGLSTNEKLFF. The CDR3, as DNA: TGTGCCAGCAGCTTGTACAGGGGCCTTTCAACTAATGAAAAACTGTTTTTT.

The chain combines TRBV9 with TRBJ2-7, with 9 positions matching TRBD2. The V gene's germline CDR1 is SGDLS and CDR2 YYNGEE. The CDR3 totals 17 residues. V lost 7 bases to trimming and J lost 0 bases; unmatched junction nucleotides: 14. The CDR3 DNA sequence: TGTGCCAGCCGCAGAGGTCCTAGCGGGGAGAGCTCCTACGAGCAGTACTTC. Its protein product is CASRRGPSGESSYEQYF.

The V call is TRBV20-1, the J call TRBJ1-2; 8 nucleotides align to TRBD1. There are 11 residues in the CDR3. Germline V CDR1 and CDR2: DFQATT, SNEGSKA (reference sequence). In nucleotides, the CDR3 is TGCAGCGGACGACAGGGGAAGAACTACACCTTC. Its translation: CSGRQGKNYTF.

This sequence joins TRBV15 and TRBJ1-2; D remains unclear. Trimming left V 0 bases short and J 5 bases short, with 13 bases between. Germline CDR1 reads LNHNV; CDR2 reads YYDKDF (reference sequence). CDR3 length equals 15 residues. The CDR3 DNA follows: TGTGCCACCAGCAGAGATATAGAAGGGAGTTATGGCTACACCTTC. Encoded protein: CATSRDIEGSYGYTF.

This clone is categorized as medium-sized. This chain uses TRBV6-1 with TRBJ2-7; possibly TRBD2 for D (6 bases). V gave up 3 bases and J gave up 3 bases, with 12 bases separating them. From germline, CDR1 is MNHNS and CDR2 SASEGT. There are 14 residues in the CDR3. The CDR3 here is CASSDTGLYYEQYF. CDR3 in DNA: TGTGCCAGCAGTGATACGGGACTCTACTACGAGCAGTACTTC.

The V and J genes are TRBV29-1 and TRBJ2-7; 8 bases are shared with TRBD1. This CDR3 spans 14 amino acids. Germline V gene lookup returns CDR1 SQVTM and CDR2 ANQGSEA. The ends lost 5 bases at V and 2 bases at J; junction bases unmatched: 8. This CDR3 reads CSVPGQGGPYEQYF. The CDR3 DNA is TGCAGCGTTCCCGGACAGGGTGGCCCCTACGAGCAGTACTTC.

The chain joins TRBV7-2 to TRBJ2-1, with 9 positions matching TRBD2. Germline V gene data show CDR1 as SGHTA and CDR2 as FQGNSA. V lost 2 bases and J lost 9; bases outside the gene matches: 8. The CDR3 length is 15 residues. The CDR3 loop reads CASSLLAGSAGEQFF. The CDR3 bases are TGTGCCAGCAGCTTACTAGCGGGGTCGGCGGGTGAGCAGTTCTTC.

This rearrangement joins TRBV5-1 to TRBJ2-7; possibly TRBD2 for D (6 bases). Germline values: CDR1 SGHRS, CDR2 YFSETQ. The CDR3 runs 14 residues. Trimming shortened V by 3 bases and J by 2 bases, and 12 bases separated the two germline ends. CDR3 protein: CASSWGDGTYEQYF. The DNA of the CDR3 is TGCGCCAGCAGCTGGGGGGACGGAACCTACGAGCAGTACTTC.

This chain joins TRBV5-4 and TRBJ2-2, with TRBD2 identical over 9 bases. This CDR3 spans 17 amino acids. The V segment lost 0 bases and the J segment 4 bases; nucleotides outside the gene matches: 7. Per germline, CDR1 SGHNT and CDR2 YYREEE (reference sequence). Here the CDR3 DNA reads TGTGCCAGCAGCTTGGAGGAACTTAGCGGGGGCACCGGGGAGCTGTTTTTT. It specifies CASSLEELSGGTGELFF.

The J gene is TRBJ2-7, the V gene TRBV6-5; 7 positions match TRBD1. Trimming removed 0 bases from V and 2 bases from J; junction bases left unmatched: 4. The CDR3 spans 15 residues. CDR1 MNHEY and CDR2 SVGAGI come from the germline V gene. The CDR3 DNA follows: TGTGCCAGCAGTTACTCGTGGGACAGTCCCTACGAGCAGTACTTC. Translating gives CASSYSWDSPYEQYF.

The rearrangement joins TRBV7-6 to TRBJ2-7, with no clear D. Trimming took 5 bases from V and 3 from J, leaving 8 bases between them. Germline assignment: CDR1 SGHVS and CDR2 FNYEAQ. The CDR3 has 12 residues. This CDR3 is CASSGQDYEQYF. The DNA for the CDR3 is TGTGCCAGCAGCGGGCAGGACTACGAGCAGTACTTC.

J is TRBJ1-6 and V is TRBV27, with TRBD1 matching over 9 bases. With V trimmed by 10 bases and J by 6 bases, 7 bases remained unmatched. Germline V lookup: CDR1 MNHEY, CDR2 SMNVEV (reference sequence). The CDR3 has 14 amino acids. This CDR3 is CATAVTGGNSPLHF. Here the CDR3 DNA reads TGTGCCACCGCCGTGACAGGGGGTAATTCACCCCTCCACTTT.

The V gene is TRBV27, the J gene TRBJ2-1; D gene uncertain. Germline V gene sequence: CDR1 MNHEY, CDR2 SMNVEV (reference sequence). V lost 5 bases, J lost 1 base, and 12 bases lay in between. This CDR3 has 15 amino acids. In DNA, the CDR3 is TGTGCCAGCAGTAACGTTCATCCATCCTACAATGAGCAGTTCTTC. Protein product: CASSNVHPSYNEQFF.

The chain is built from TRBV5-6 and TRBJ1-3; D call uncertain. This CDR3 has 17 residues. Trimming cost V 0 bases and J 0 bases, with 13 bases left between them. Germline V gene lookup returns CDR1 SGHDT and CDR2 YYEEEE. The CDR3 loop reads CASSLGEMRLSGNTIYF. CDR3 coding DNA: TGTGCCAGCAGCTTGGGGGAGATGAGACTCTCTGGAAACACCATATATTTT. Full variable domain (rest looked up from reference TRBV5-6 and TRBJ1-3): DAGVTQSPTHLIKTRGQQVTLRCSPKSGHDTVSWYQQALGQGPQFIFQYYEEEERQRGNFPDRFSGHQFPNYSSELNVNALLLGDSALYLCASSLGEMRLSGNTIYFGEGSWLTVV.

The chain has TRBV19 and TRBJ1-1, with D possibly being TRBD1 (5 bases). Trimming took 5 bases from V and 0 from J, leaving 16 bases between them. This CDR3 is 16 amino acids long. The germline CDR1 and CDR2 sequences are LNHDA and SQIVND (reference sequence). CDR3 sequence reads: CASSPTQKGMNTEAFF. In nucleotides, the CDR3 is TGTGCCAGTAGTCCCACACAAAAGGGGATGAACACTGAAGCTTTCTTT. The full variable domain, with the rest looked up from reference TRBV19 and TRBJ1-1, is DGGITQSPKYLFRKEGQNVTLSCEQNLNHDAMYWYRQDPGQGLRLIYYSQIVNDFQKGDIAEGYSVSREKKESFPLTVTSAQKNPTAFYLCASSPTQKGMNTEAFFGQGTRLTVV.